The subject of this entry is one TCR beta chain. The antigen is unknown. The data stem from a study of immune cell composition in non-small cell lung cancer. Study summary: Lung adenocarcinoma or squamous carcinoma made up most tumours.

Overall study findings and caveats: Shared sequences between tumour-reactive and dominant in vivo clones were not proven. Top 10 clone scores and clonality were higher in squamous than adenocarcinoma. Tumour-associated clones >0.5% occurred in approximately 34% of adenocarcinomas, less than 80% of squamous.

The V and J ends lost 0 bases and 7 bases, in that order; junction bases with no gene match: 5. The CDR3 sequence is 14 residues long. From germline, CDR1 is MNHNY and CDR2 SVGAGI (reference sequence). The method was immunoSEQ multiplex PCR; TCRdb's version includes in-frame clones alone and lacks a portion of them. The data hold around 3,000 clones, with about 75% observed a single time. The source material was lung tumor tissue. The chain has TRBV6-6 and TRBJ1-2, with TRBD1 matching over 7 bases. The TCR originated in a human donor with non-small cell lung cancer. In nucleotides, the CDR3 is TGTGCCAGCAGTTACTCCGGACAGGAAGGTGGCTACACCTTC. Protein product: CASSYSGQEGGYTF.